This T cell receptor (beta chain) was captured in a study of T cells in Graves' hyperthyroidism and ophthalmopathy. Looking at the study overall: Once the initial diagnosis was made, peripheral blood was obtained before any treatment. Study-level points and caveats: Model predictions of ophthalmopathy came a median around 7.1 months before onset.

Regions amplified from RNA transcripts were the TCR beta CDR3 regions. An initial round of RT-PCR targeting the TCR CDR3 relied on the HTBI primer set. A single record per CDR3 protein comes from TCRdb applying MiXCR to the multiplex PCR reads. The sample gives about 560,000 distinct CDR3 sequences, 16% of which show up once; 18% is in the top ten. Details on this clonotype: The antigen remains undetermined.

Material for sequencing was blood. The clonotype was recovered from a woman younger than 35 with Graves' hyperthyroidism.

CDR3 bases: TGTGCCAGCGCAAGCCAAGGGGTCGACGAGCAGTACTTC. The encoded protein is CASASQGVDEQYF. The chain recombines TRBV19 with TRBJ2-7; weak D call: TRBD1 (5 bases). Per the germline V gene, CDR1 is LNHDA and CDR2 is SQIVND (reference sequence). Deletions cut 9 bases from V and 5 bases from J, with 17 bases between. This CDR3 has 13 residues.